This is a list of T cell receptor beta chains from one sample in a study of neurological immune-mediated disorders. TCRdb itself ran the 5' RACE reads through MiXCR, one entry per CDR3 protein. The table records 15,000 to 20,000 distinct CDR3 sequences, around 28% of them present only once. The sequencing input was PBMCs. The receptor source for this set is a man between 45 and 60 years old with HTLV-1-associated myelopathy (HAM/TSP). CDR3s include the opening cysteine and the closing phenylalanine or tryptophan. Each record gives: J gene, V gene, D gene, clone size, CDR3 DNA, CDR3 protein. The D gene is left open where the match is weak. Some rows have no size entry. The others give once, few or many, or a class for an expanded clone.

TRBJ2-1	TRBV20-1	.	.	TGCAGTGCTAGATTGGAGTTAGTCCCGTACAATGAGCAGTTCTTC	CSARLELVPYNEQFF
TRBJ2-7	TRBV5-1	TRBD1	.	TGCGCCAGCAGCTGGATCCCGACAGGGATGTACGAGCAGTACTTC	CASSWIPTGMYEQYF
TRBJ2-2	TRBV29-1	TRBD2	many	TGCAGCGTTGGTAGCGGGGGGACGACCGGGGAGCTGTTTTTT	CSVGSGGTTGELFF
TRBJ2-4	TRBV5-6	TRBD2	once	TGTGCCAGCAGCTTGGTGCAGCTAGCGGGGGCCAAAAACATTCAGTACTTC	CASSLVQLAGAKNIQYF
TRBJ2-7	TRBV29-1	.	.	TGCAGCGTTGCTGGCGGTTTGTACGAGCAGTACTTC	CSVAGGLYEQYF
TRBJ2-5	TRBV12-3/TRBV12-4	TRBD1	many	TGTGCCAGCAGCTCGACAGGGGGCGGGGAGACCCAGTACTTC	CASSSTGGGETQYF
TRBJ1-6	TRBV7-9	.	many	TGTGCCAGCAGCCCCGGGTGGGTTGGCTCACCCCTCCACTTT	CASSPGWVGSPLHF
TRBJ1-2	TRBV5-1	.	once	TGCGCCAGCAGCCACACTGACAACTATGGCTACACCTTC	CASSHTDNYGYTF
TRBJ1-3	TRBV20-1	.	.	TGCAGTGCTAGAGATTTGGCAGCCGGCAACACCATATATTTT	CSARDLAAGNTIYF
TRBJ1-1	TRBV7-6	.	.	TGTGCCAGCAGCCCGACAGGCCTAAACACTGAAGCTTTCTTT	CASSPTGLNTEAFF
TRBJ2-3	TRBV18	.	.	TGTGCCAGCTCACCATTGGGACGAGGGACAGATACGCAGTATTTT	CASSPLGRGTDTQYF
TRBJ2-7	TRBV7-2	TRBD2	.	TGTGCCAGCAGCCTCCCCGGGGGGTTCCACGAGCAGTACTTC	CASSLPGGFHEQYF
TRBJ2-2	TRBV18	.	.	TGTGCCAGCTCACCGACAGGGAACACCGGGGAGCTGTTTTTT	CASSPTGNTGELFF
TRBJ2-3	TRBV2	TRBD2	.	TGTGCCAGCCGGCTAGCGGGAAGTTACACAGATACGCAGTATTTT	CASRLAGSYTDTQYF
TRBJ2-7	TRBV19	TRBD2	once	TGTGCCAGTAGTAAAGGACTAGCGGGCCCCGCCGACCCTTCTTACGAGCAGTACTTC	CASSKGLAGPADPSYEQYF
TRBJ1-6	TRBV11-2	TRBD1	few	TGTGCCAGCAGCTTAGGAAAGGGGGCGAGTTCACCCCTCCACTTT	CASSLGKGASSPLHF